This is a list of T cell receptor beta chains from one sample in a study of CD8 T cells in ankylosing spondylitis. TCRdb analysed the 5' RACE reads with MiXCR anew, one entry per CDR3 protein. The data hold about 400,000 distinct CDR3 sequences, with 20% observed a single time. Sequencing was performed on blood, either unsorted or a sorted T cell fraction (not recorded which). The source is a male donor with ankylosing spondylitis or in good health (not recorded which). The CDR3 runs from the conserved cysteine through the conserved F or W. A D gene is named only where the DNA matches it firmly. Clone size, where shown, is once, few, many, or a class for clones that have expanded.

clone_size,v_call,d_call,j_call,cdr3_aa,cdr3_nt
NA,TRBV4-1,TRBD2,TRBJ2-1,CASSQELGGLADYNEQFF,TGCGCCAGCAGCCAAGAATTAGGGGGACTAGCGGACTACAATGAGCAGTTCTTC
few,TRBV29-1,NA,TRBJ2-1,CSVDTSNEQFF,TGCAGCGTAGACACCAGCAATGAGCAGTTCTTC
NA,TRBV11-1,TRBD1,TRBJ2-2,CASSRYNRDRGHTGELFF,TGTGCCAGCAGCCGATACAACCGGGACAGGGGGCACACCGGGGAGCTGTTTTTT
few,TRBV6-5,TRBD2,TRBJ2-3,CASSYTRLATSTDTQYF,TGTGCCAGCAGTTACACCCGACTAGCGACTAGCACAGATACGCAGTATTTT
few,TRBV13,TRBD2,TRBJ2-1,CASSSGTRIDEQFF,TGTGCCAGCAGCAGCGGGACTAGGATTGATGAGCAGTTCTTC
few,TRBV20-1,NA,TRBJ2-1,CSARDSAVGEQFF,TGCAGTGCTAGAGATTCGGCGGTGGGCGAGCAGTTCTTC
few,TRBV29-1,TRBD2,TRBJ2-7,CSVLAGDTGEQYF,TGCAGCGTCTTAGCGGGGGATACGGGAGAGCAGTACTTC
few,TRBV18,TRBD1,TRBJ2-7,CASSWDRGADEQYF,TGTGCCAGCTCATGGGACAGGGGAGCCGACGAGCAGTACTTC
few,TRBV29-1,NA,TRBJ2-3,CSVEEGPGTDTQYF,TGCAGCGTTGAAGAGGGGCCAGGGACAGATACGCAGTATTTT
NA,TRBV29-1,NA,TRBJ2-2,CSVPRDLGAGELFF,TGCAGCGTACCCCGGGACCTGGGCGCCGGGGAGCTGTTTTTT
NA,TRBV29-1,TRBD1,TRBJ1-1,CSVSGGFTEAFF,TGCAGCGTTTCAGGGGGCTTCACTGAAGCTTTCTTT
few,TRBV29-1,NA,TRBJ2-5,CSVEVVEETQYF,TGCAGCGTTGAAGTTGTGGAAGAGACCCAGTACTTC
NA,TRBV11-2,TRBD2,TRBJ2-5,CASSQGLAGPSGETQYF,TGTGCCAGCAGCCAGGGACTAGCGGGCCCCTCCGGAGAGACCCAGTACTTC
few,TRBV29-1,TRBD1,TRBJ2-7,CSAGTGAHEQYF,TGCAGCGCCGGGACAGGGGCCCACGAGCAGTACTTC
NA,TRBV10-3,NA,TRBJ1-1,CASTGGATEAFF,TGTGCCTCGACCGGGGGGGCGACTGAAGCTTTCTTT
NA,TRBV29-1,NA,TRBJ2-4,CSVGDGRALQYF,TGCAGCGTTGGTGACGGACGGGCTCTTCAGTACTTC
NA,TRBV7-9,NA,TRBJ1-6,CASSLLNSPLHF,TGTGCCAGCAGCTTACTAAATTCACCCCTCCACTTT
many,TRBV12-3/TRBV12-4,NA,TRBJ1-1,CASTQGYTEAFF,TGTGCCAGCACTCAGGGGTACACTGAAGCTTTCTTT
few,TRBV11-2,NA,TRBJ2-3,CASSLAGGLPDTQYF,TGTGCCAGCAGCTTAGCAGGGGGGCTACCAGATACGCAGTATTTT
NA,TRBV12-3/TRBV12-4,NA,TRBJ2-5,CASSPPTRGSHETQYF,TGTGCCAGCAGTCCACCGACTAGGGGGTCTCATGAGACCCAGTACTTC
NA,TRBV28,TRBD1,TRBJ2-2,CASRFIRTGSWGNTGELFF,TGTGCCAGCAGATTTATCCGGACAGGGTCTTGGGGGAACACCGGGGAGCTGTTTTTT
NA,TRBV29-1,NA,TRBJ2-5,CSVVDNQETQYF,TGCAGCGTTGTGGACAACCAAGAGACCCAGTACTTC
few,TRBV9,NA,TRBJ2-1,CASSPAGGPNNEQFF,TGTGCCAGCAGCCCCGCCGGGGGCCCTAACAATGAGCAGTTCTTC
NA,TRBV9,TRBD2,TRBJ2-3,CASSATSGGAGDTQYF,TGTGCCAGCAGCGCGACTAGCGGGGGGGCGGGAGATACGCAGTATTTT
NA,TRBV6-1,NA,TRBJ2-7,CASSPRDGQYF,TGTGCCAGCAGTCCCCGGGACGGGCAGTACTTC
few,TRBV4-1,NA,TRBJ1-5,CASSQVGSGQPQHF,TGCGCCAGCAGCCAAGTCGGGTCGGGTCAGCCCCAGCATTTT
NA,TRBV5-1,NA,TRBJ2-2,CASSMGANTGELFF,TGCGCCAGCAGCATGGGTGCGAACACCGGGGAGCTGTTTTTT
once,TRBV5-1,NA,TRBJ2-3,CASSAGLADTQYF,TGCGCCAGCAGCGCAGGGTTGGCAGATACGCAGTATTTT
NA,TRBV7-3,TRBD2,TRBJ2-1,CASSRSGGAYNEQFF,TGTGCCAGCAGCCGTAGCGGGGGGGCCTACAATGAGCAGTTCTTC
NA,TRBV27,NA,TRBJ1-1,CASSKGTEAFF,TGTGCCAGCAGTAAAGGTACTGAAGCTTTCTTT
NA,TRBV11-2,TRBD1,TRBJ2-7,CASSTWTGEANYEQYF,TGTGCCAGCAGCACCTGGACAGGGGAAGCCAACTACGAGCAGTACTTC
NA,TRBV14,TRBD2,TRBJ2-1,CASSQYGGDEQFF,TGTGCCAGCAGCCAATACGGGGGGGATGAGCAGTTCTTC
many,TRBV4-1,TRBD2,TRBJ2-1,CASSNEGLGFEQFF,TGCGCCAGCAGCAATGAGGGACTAGGCTTTGAGCAGTTCTTC
NA,TRBV12-3/TRBV12-4,TRBD1,TRBJ2-7,CASTAMGTAYEQYF,TGTGCCAGCACCGCTATGGGGACAGCCTACGAGCAGTACTTC
NA,TRBV5-5,NA,TRBJ2-2,CASSLATGGNVYTGELFF,TGTGCCAGCAGCTTGGCAACCGGAGGGAACGTCTACACCGGGGAGCTGTTTTTT
few,TRBV7-9,NA,TRBJ2-7,CASSPEGGSIYEQYF,TGTGCCAGCAGCCCCGAGGGGGGCTCAATCTACGAGCAGTACTTC
many,TRBV12-3/TRBV12-4,NA,TRBJ2-3,CASSGNTQYF,TGTGCCAGCAGTGGTAATACGCAGTATTTT